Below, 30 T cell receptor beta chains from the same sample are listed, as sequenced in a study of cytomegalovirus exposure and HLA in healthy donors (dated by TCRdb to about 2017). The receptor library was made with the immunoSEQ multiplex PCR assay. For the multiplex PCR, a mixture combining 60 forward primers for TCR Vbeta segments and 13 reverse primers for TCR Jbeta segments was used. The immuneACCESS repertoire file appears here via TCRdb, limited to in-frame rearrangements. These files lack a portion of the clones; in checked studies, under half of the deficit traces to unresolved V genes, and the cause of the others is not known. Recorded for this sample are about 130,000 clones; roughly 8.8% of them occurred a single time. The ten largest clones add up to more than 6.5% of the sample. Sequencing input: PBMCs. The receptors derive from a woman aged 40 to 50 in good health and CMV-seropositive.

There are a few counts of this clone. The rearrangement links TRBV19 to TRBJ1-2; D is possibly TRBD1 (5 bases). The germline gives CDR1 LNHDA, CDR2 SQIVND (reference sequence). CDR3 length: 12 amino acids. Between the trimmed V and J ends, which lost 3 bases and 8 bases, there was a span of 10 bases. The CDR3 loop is CASSIRQGGYTF. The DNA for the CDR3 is TGTGCCAGTAGTATCCGGCAGGGAGGCTACACCTTC.

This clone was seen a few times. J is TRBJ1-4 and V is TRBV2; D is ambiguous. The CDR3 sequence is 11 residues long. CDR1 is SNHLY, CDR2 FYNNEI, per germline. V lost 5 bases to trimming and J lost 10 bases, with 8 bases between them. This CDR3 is CASSTGGKLFF. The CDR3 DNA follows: TGTGCCAGCAGTACGGGTGGAAAACTGTTTTTT. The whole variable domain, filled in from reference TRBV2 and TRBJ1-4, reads EPEVTQTPSHQVTQMGQEVILRCVPISNHLYFYWYRQILGQKVEFLVSFYNNEISEKSEIFDDQFSVERPDGSNFTLKIRSTKLEDSAMYFCASSTGGKLFFGSGTQLSVL.

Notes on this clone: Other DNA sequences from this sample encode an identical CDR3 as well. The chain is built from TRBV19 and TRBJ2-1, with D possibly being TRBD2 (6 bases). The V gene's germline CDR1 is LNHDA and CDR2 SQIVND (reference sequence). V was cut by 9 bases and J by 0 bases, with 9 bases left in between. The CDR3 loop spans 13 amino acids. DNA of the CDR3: TGTGCCAGCCGGGGGAGCTCCTACAATGAGCAGTTCTTC. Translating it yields CASRGSSYNEQFF.

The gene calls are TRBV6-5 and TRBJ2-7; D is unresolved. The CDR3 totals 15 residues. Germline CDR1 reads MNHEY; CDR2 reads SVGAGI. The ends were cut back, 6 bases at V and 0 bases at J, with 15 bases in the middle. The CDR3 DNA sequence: TGTGCCAGCAGCCACAAGCCGAGGAGCTCCTACGAGCAGTACTTC. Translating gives CASSHKPRSSYEQYF.

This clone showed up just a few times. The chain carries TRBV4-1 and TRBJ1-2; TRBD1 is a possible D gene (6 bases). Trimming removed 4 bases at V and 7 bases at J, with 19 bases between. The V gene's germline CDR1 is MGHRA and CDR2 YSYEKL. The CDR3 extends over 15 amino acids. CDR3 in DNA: TGCGCCAGCAGCCCAATTCAGAACAGGGATGGTGGCTACACCTTC. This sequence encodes CASSPIQNRDGGYTF.

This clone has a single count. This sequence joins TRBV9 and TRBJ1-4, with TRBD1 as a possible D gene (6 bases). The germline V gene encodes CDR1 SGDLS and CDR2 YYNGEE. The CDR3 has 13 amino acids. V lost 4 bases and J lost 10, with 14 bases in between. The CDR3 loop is CASSPSGTRKLFF. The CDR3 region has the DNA TGTGCCAGCAGCCCAAGTGGGACACGAAAACTGTTTTTT.

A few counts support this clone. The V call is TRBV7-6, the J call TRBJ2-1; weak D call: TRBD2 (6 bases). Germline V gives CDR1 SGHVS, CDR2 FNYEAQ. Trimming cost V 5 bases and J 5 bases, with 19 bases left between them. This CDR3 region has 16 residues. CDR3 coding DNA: TGTGCCAGCAGCCAGAGAGGGACTTCCCCCAACAATGAGCAGTTCTTC. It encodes CASSQRGTSPNNEQFF.

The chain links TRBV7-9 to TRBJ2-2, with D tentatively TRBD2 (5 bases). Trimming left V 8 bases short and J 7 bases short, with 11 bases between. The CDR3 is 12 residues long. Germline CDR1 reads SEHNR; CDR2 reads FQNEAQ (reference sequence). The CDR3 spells CASVEDVGELFF. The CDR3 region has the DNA TGTGCCAGCGTGGAGGACGTCGGGGAGCTGTTTTTT.

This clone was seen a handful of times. The CDR3 sequence: CASSRGLAGGPGDTQYF. The CDR3 nucleotides are TGCGCCAGCAGTCGGGGCCTAGCGGGGGGGCCTGGGGATACGCAGTATTTT. The V call is TRBV4-3, the J call TRBJ2-3, with 12 bases identical to TRBD2. J was trimmed by 6 bases and V by 6 bases; bases with no gene match: 13. The CDR3 runs to 17 residues. In germline, CDR1 is LGHNA, CDR2 YSLEER.

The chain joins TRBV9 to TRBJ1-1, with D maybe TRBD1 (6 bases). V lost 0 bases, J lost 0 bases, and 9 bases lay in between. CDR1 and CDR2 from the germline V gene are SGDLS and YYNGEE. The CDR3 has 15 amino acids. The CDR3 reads CASSVADRLNTEAFF. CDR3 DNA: TGTGCCAGCAGCGTAGCCGACAGGTTGAACACTGAAGCTTTCTTT.

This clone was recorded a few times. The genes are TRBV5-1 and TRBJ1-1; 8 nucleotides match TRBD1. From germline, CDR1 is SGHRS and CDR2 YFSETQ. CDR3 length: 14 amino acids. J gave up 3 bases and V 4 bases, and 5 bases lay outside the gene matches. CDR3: CASSQDRVDTEAFF. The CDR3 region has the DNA TGCGCCAGCAGCCAGGACAGGGTAGACACTGAAGCTTTCTTT.

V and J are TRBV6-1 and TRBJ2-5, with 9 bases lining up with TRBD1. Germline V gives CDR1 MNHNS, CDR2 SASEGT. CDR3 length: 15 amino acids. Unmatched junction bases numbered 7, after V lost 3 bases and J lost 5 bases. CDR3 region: CASSDVQGARETQYF. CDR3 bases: TGTGCCAGCAGTGATGTACAGGGGGCGCGGGAGACCCAGTACTTC.

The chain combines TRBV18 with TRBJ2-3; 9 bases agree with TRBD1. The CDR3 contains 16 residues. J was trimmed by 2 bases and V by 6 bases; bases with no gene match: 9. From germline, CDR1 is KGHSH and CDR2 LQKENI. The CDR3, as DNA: TGTGCCAGCTCGGGTTGGACAGGGGTAAACACAGATACGCAGTATTTT. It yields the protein CASSGWTGVNTDTQYF. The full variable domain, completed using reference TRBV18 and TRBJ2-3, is NAGVMQNPRHLVRRRGQEARLRCSPMKGHSHVYWYRQLPEEGLKFMVYLQKENIIDESGMPKERFSAEFPKEGPSILRIQQVVRGDSAAYFCASSGWTGVNTDTQYFGPGTRLTVL.

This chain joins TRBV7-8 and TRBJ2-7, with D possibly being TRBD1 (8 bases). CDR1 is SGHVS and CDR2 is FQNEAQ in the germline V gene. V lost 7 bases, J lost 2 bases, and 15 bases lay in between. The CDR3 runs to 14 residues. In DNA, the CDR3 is TGTGCCAGCAACCAGGGGGCGGGGGCCTACGAGCAGTACTTC. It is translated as CASNQGAGAYEQYF.

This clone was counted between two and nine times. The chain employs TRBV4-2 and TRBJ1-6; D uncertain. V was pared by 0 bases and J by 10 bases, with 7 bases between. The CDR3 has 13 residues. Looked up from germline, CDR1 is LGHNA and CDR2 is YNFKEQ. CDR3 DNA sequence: TGTGCCAGCAGCCAAGATTTGGGCTCACCCCTCCACTTT. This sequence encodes CASSQDLGSPLHF.

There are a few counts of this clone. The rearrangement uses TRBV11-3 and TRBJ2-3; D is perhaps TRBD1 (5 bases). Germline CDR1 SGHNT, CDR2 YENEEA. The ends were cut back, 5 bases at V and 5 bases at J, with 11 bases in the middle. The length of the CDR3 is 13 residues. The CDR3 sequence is CASSTIRVDTQYF. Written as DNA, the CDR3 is TGTGCCAGCAGCACGATCAGGGTAGATACGCAGTATTTT.

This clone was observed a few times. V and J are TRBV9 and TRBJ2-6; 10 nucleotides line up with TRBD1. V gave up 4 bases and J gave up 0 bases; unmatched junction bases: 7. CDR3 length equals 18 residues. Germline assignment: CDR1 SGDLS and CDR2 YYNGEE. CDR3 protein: CASSSRTGGISGANVLTF. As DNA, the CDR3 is TGTGCCAGCAGCTCACGGACAGGGGGGATCTCTGGGGCCAACGTCCTGACTTTC.

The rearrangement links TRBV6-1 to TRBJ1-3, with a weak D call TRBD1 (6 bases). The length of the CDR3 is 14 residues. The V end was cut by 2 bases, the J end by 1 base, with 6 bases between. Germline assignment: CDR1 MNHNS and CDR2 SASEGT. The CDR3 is CASSEQGSGNTIYF. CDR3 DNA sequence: TGTGCCAGCAGTGAACAGGGGTCTGGAAACACCATATATTTT.

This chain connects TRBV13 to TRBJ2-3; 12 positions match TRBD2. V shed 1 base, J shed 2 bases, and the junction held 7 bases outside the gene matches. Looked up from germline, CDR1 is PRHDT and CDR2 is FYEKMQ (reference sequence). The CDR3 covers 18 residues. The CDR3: CASSLAQTSGGYTDTQYF. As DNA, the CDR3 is TGTGCCAGCAGCTTAGCCCAAACTAGCGGGGGGTACACAGATACGCAGTATTTT. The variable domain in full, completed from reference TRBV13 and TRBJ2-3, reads AAGVIQSPRHLIKEKRETATLKCYPIPRHDTVYWYQQGPGQDPQFLISFYEKMQSDKGSIPDRFSAQQFSDYHSELNMSSLELGDSALYFCASSLAQTSGGYTDTQYFGPGTRLTVL.

This CDR3 is CASSSGQFYGYTF. The CDR3 DNA sequence: TGTGCCAGCAGCTCGGGACAGTTCTATGGCTACACCTTC. The chain couples TRBV11-2 to TRBJ1-2; TRBD1 agrees at 7 bases. J lost 4 bases, V lost 4 bases, and 3 bases had no gene match. From germline, CDR1 is SGHAT and CDR2 FQNNGV. The CDR3 runs to 13 residues.

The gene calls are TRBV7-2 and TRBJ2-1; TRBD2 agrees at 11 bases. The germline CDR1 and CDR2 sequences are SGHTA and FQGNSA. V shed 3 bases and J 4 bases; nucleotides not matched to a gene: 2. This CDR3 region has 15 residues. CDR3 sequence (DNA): TGTGCCAGCAGCTTTAGCGGGGGGGAGTACAATGAGCAGTTCTTC. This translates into CASSFSGGEYNEQFF.

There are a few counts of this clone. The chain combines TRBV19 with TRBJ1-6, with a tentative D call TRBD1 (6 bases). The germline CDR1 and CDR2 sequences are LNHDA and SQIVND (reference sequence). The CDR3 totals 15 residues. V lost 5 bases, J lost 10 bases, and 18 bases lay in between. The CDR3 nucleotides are TGTGCCAGTAGTCTTTCCGGTACAGGGAAGTCACCCCTCCACTTT. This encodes CASSLSGTGKSPLHF.

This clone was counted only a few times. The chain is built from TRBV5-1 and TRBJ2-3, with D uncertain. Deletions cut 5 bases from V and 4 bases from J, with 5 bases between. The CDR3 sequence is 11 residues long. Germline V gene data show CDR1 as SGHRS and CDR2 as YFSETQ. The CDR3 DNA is TGCGCCAGCAGATTCGCAGATACGCAGTATTTT. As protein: CASRFADTQYF.

The CDR3 DNA is TGCGCCAGCAGCTTGGATAAGGGACTAGCGGGGGGGCCGTCCGAAGTAGGTGAGCAGTTCTTC. This encodes CASSLDKGLAGGPSEVGEQFF. J is TRBJ2-1 and V is TRBV5-1; 16 nucleotides agree with TRBD2. Trimming cost V 0 bases and J 9 bases; bases outside gene matches: 18. The CDR3 is 21 residues long. From germline, CDR1 is SGHRS and CDR2 YFSETQ.

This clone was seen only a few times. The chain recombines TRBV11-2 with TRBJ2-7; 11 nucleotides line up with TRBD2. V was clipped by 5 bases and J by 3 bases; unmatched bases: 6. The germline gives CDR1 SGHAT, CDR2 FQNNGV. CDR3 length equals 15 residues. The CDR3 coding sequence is TGTGCCAGCAGCGAGGGACTAGCGGCCGTCTACGAGCAGTACTTC. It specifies CASSEGLAAVYEQYF.

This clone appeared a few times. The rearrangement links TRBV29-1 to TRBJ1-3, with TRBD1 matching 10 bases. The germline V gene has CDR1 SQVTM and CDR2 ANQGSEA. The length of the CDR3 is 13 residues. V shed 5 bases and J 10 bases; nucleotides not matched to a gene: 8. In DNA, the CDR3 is TGCAGCGTTTCTGTGGGGACAGGGGCGACCATATATTTT. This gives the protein CSVSVGTGATIYF.

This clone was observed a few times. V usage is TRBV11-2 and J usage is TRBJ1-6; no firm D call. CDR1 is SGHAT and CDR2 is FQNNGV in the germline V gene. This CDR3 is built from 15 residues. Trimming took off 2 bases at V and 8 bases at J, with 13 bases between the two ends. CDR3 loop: CASSLRPGPDSPLHF. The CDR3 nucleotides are TGTGCCAGCAGCTTACGGCCTGGGCCAGATTCACCCCTCCACTTT.

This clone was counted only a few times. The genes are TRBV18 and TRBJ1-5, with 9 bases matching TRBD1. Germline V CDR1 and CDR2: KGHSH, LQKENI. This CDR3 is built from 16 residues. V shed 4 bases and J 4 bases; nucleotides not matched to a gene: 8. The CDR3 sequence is CASSLEADRGNQPQHF. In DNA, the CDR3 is TGTGCCAGCTCACTAGAGGCGGACAGGGGAAATCAGCCCCAGCATTTT.

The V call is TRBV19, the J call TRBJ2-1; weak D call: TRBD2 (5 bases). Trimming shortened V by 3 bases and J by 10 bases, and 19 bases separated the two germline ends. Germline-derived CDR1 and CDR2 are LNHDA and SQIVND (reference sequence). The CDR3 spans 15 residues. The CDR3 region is CASSILSGFSSEQFF. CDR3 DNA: TGTGCCAGTAGTATTTTATCGGGGTTTTCGAGCGAGCAGTTCTTC.

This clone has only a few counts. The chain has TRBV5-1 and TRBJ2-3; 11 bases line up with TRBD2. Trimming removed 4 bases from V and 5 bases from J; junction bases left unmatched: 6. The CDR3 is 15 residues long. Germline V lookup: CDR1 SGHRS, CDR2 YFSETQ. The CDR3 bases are TGCGCCAGCAGCCAAACTAGCGGGGGAGGAGATACGCAGTATTTT. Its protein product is CASSQTSGGGDTQYF.